Presented here are 5 T cell receptor beta chains from one specimen sequenced in a study of T cell responses to AZD1222 COVID-19 vaccine. The method was immunoSEQ multiplex PCR; TCRdb's version includes in-frame clones alone and lacks a portion of them. The profile shows about 120,000 clones, over 75% of them singletons. The sample here was peripheral blood, taken on day 0 of AZD1222 vaccination. The receptors were sampled from an adult in good health.

This rearrangement joins TRBV5-1 to TRBJ1-4; the match to TRBD1 covers 7 bases. Germline CDR1 and CDR2: SGHRS and YFSETQ. The J segment lost 8 bases and the V segment lost 4 bases, leaving 8 bases of the junction unmatched. The CDR3 is made up of 14 amino acids. CDR3 in amino acids: CASSPQGGEEKLFF. CDR3 in DNA: TGCGCCAGCAGCCCCCAGGGGGGTGAGGAAAAACTGTTTTTT.

This chain connects TRBV6-5 to TRBJ1-1; TRBD1 aligns across 7 bases. V dropped 8 bases and J dropped 0; count of bases not matched to a gene: 9. Germline V gene lookup returns CDR1 MNHEY and CDR2 SVGAGI. CDR3 length: 15 amino acids. This chain's CDR3 is CASLRTGQMNTEAFF. In DNA form, the CDR3 reads TGTGCCAGCCTAAGGACGGGACAGATGAACACTGAAGCTTTCTTT.

The chain combines TRBV27 with TRBJ2-7; TRBD2 agrees at 7 bases. CDR3 length equals 13 residues. CDR1 and CDR2 from the germline V gene are MNHEY and SMNVEV (reference sequence). V shed 4 bases and J 3 bases; nucleotides not matched to a gene: 3. The CDR3 loop is CASSYAGVYEQYF. The CDR3 DNA reads as TGTGCCAGCAGTTACGCGGGAGTCTACGAGCAGTACTTC.

This chain connects TRBV4-2 to TRBJ1-3, with D tentatively TRBD1 (6 bases). The V gene lost 4 bases and the J gene lost 0 bases, with 16 bases spanning the gap. The germline CDR1 and CDR2 sequences are LGHNA and YNFKEQ. This CDR3 has 17 residues. The CDR3 coding sequence is TGTGCCAGCAGCCGTCTCCGGGACACTAACTCTGGAAACACCATATATTTT. Residues: CASSRLRDTNSGNTIYF.

This clone occurred once. The chain combines TRBV9 with TRBJ2-2; perhaps TRBD1 as D (6 bases). Trimming removed 3 bases at V and 8 bases at J, with 20 bases between. CDR1 and CDR2 from the germline V gene are SGDLS and YYNGEE. The CDR3 is made up of 16 amino acids. The CDR3 DNA is TGTGCCAGCAGCGGAGTGGGGGCGGGCCAAGAAGGGGAGCTGTTTTTT. Translated: CASSGVGAGQEGELFF.